The clone carrying this TCR beta chain was detected a few times. Its antigen is not identified. Other DNA sequences in this specimen translate into the identical CDR3. These data originate in a study of shared clonotypes between healthy human individuals. Study-wide background: Donors had three CD4 naive, three CD4 memory, two CD8 naive and one CD8 memory plate apiece. Study-level points and caveats: Compared with memory subsets, naive subsets generally had larger estimated richness.

The ends lost 2 bases at V and 5 bases at J; junction bases unmatched: 1. This CDR3 is built from 13 residues. CDR1 is SGDLS and CDR2 is YYNGEE in the germline V gene. For every subset, genomic DNA was evenly distributed across several immunoSEQ plates. Sequenced by immunoSEQ multiplex PCR; TCRdb stores in-frame clones only, minus some. Of over 95,000 clones listed, approximately 70% are singletons. The chain has TRBV9 and TRBJ2-1, with 7 bases that match TRBD2. The sequence was obtained from a woman aged 30 to 39 in good health. Material for sequencing was memory CD8+ T cells sorted from blood. Subset of the sample: CD45RO+ cells pooled with CCR7-negative TemRA cells. The CDR3 DNA is TGTGCCAGCAGCGTCGGACTAGACAATGAGCAGTTCTTC. This encodes CASSVGLDNEQFF.